This entry lists 23 T cell receptor beta chains sequenced from one sample in a study of shared clonotypes between healthy human individuals. Clones were read by immunoSEQ multiplex PCR, and TCRdb kept only the in-frame ones, dropping some. In the table there are about 1 million clones, more than 75% of which are singletons. Sequencing used memory CD4+ T cells from PBMCs. The sample's subset: CD45RA-negative fraction. The source is a man younger than 35 in good health. Some clones in this sample may be carry-over from other donors' samples.

The V call is TRBV6-6, the J call TRBJ1-1; D gene unclear. The germline V gene has CDR1 MNHNY and CDR2 SVGAGI (reference sequence). V gave up 4 bases and J gave up 6 bases, with 9 bases separating them. The CDR3 runs 12 residues. As DNA, the CDR3 is TGTGCCAGCAGTTTCGGGAGCCCTGAAGCTTTCTTT. Amino acid sequence: CASSFGSPEAFF.

This clone has more than one count but fewer than ten. The V and J genes are TRBV21-1 and TRBJ2-5; the table's D gene call, TRBD1, was not cross checked with the DNA. TRBV21-1 has pseudogene status. The CDR3 is 14 amino acids. CDR3 DNA sequence: TGTGCCAGCAGCATCCGACAGGGGAAGGAGACCCAGTACTTC. Translated: CASSIRQGKETQYF.

This clone was seen a few times. The chain links TRBV7-9 to TRBJ1-1, with no clear D. The V gene's germline CDR1 is SEHNR and CDR2 FQNEAQ (reference sequence). V lost 2 bases to trimming and J lost 8 bases, with 12 bases between them. There are 13 residues in the CDR3. CDR3 nucleotide sequence: TGTGCCAGCAGCTTAAAATCCTCCAGAGAAGCTTTCTTT. As protein: CASSLKSSREAFF.

This clone turned up a few times. V usage is TRBV19 and J usage is TRBJ2-1; the match to TRBD2 covers 8 bases. CDR3 length: 15 residues. Germline V gene sequence: CDR1 LNHDA, CDR2 SQIVND (reference sequence). V was pared by 6 bases and J by 2 bases, with 6 bases of the junction left unmatched. The chain's CDR3 is CASRTRGDPYNEQFF. CDR3 nucleotide sequence: TGTGCCAGTAGGACGCGGGGGGACCCCTACAATGAGCAGTTCTTC.

The J gene is TRBJ2-7, the V gene TRBV4-2; TRBD2 agrees at 7 bases. V lost 4 bases to trimming and J lost 1 base; unmatched junction nucleotides: 7. The CDR3 consists of 15 residues. CDR1 and CDR2 (germline): LGHNA, YNFKEQ. The CDR3 DNA sequence: TGTGCCAGCAGCCTAGCGACTAGCAGTTCCTACGAGCAGTACTTC. As protein: CASSLATSSSYEQYF.

This chain joins TRBV2 and TRBJ2-2; 8 bases agree with TRBD1. Germline CDR1 and CDR2: SNHLY and FYNNEI. The CDR3 is 15 amino acids. Germline trimming cut 7 bases from V and 4 bases from J; bases unmatched to any gene: 8. In DNA form, the CDR3 reads TGTGCCAGCATACTCAGGGGGCCGGGCACCGGGGAGCTGTTTTTT. It translates to CASILRGPGTGELFF.

The chain uses TRBV11-3 and TRBJ2-1; 13 nucleotides match TRBD2. CDR3 size: 18 residues. The germline gives CDR1 SGHNT, CDR2 YENEEA. V shed 1 base and J 9 bases; nucleotides not matched to a gene: 12. The CDR3 region is CASSLVGATSGRVVEQFF. CDR3 nucleotides: TGTGCCAGCAGCTTAGTGGGGGCAACTAGCGGGAGGGTGGTTGAGCAGTTCTTC.

The chain is built from TRBV5-1 and TRBJ2-3, with D possibly being TRBD1 (7 bases). The CDR3 runs 14 residues. Per the germline V gene, CDR1 is SGHRS and CDR2 is YFSETQ. V gave up 4 bases and J gave up 2 bases, with 11 bases separating them. The CDR3 DNA reads TGCGCCAGCAGCCGCGGGACAGCCACAGATACGCAGTATTTT. It codes for CASSRGTATDTQYF.

This chain joins TRBV18 and TRBJ2-7; 9 bases fit TRBD1. Unmatched junction bases numbered 18, after V lost 3 bases and J lost 0 bases. Germline V gives CDR1 KGHSH, CDR2 LQKENI. CDR3 size: 20 residues. The CDR3 sequence is CASSPTRRTGDPRRSYEQYF. The CDR3 nucleotides are TGTGCCAGCTCACCTACTCGCAGGACAGGGGATCCGCGGCGCTCCTACGAGCAGTACTTC.

The chain has TRBV28 and TRBJ2-7, with 13 bases fitting TRBD2. Germline V gene sequence: CDR1 MDHEN, CDR2 SYDVKM. V dropped 4 bases and J dropped 4; count of bases not matched to a gene: 7. The CDR3 consists of 16 residues. The CDR3 DNA reads TGTGCCAGCAGTTACGGACTAGCGGGAGCGGGGTACGAGCAGTACTTC. Translated, it gives CASSYGLAGAGYEQYF.

This clone appeared a single time. The chain recombines TRBV18 with TRBJ2-7, with TRBD1 identical over 10 bases. With 4 bases clipped from V and 2 bases from J, the junction kept 5 bases outside the gene matches. Germline V gives CDR1 KGHSH, CDR2 LQKENI. There are 15 residues in the CDR3. Here the CDR3 DNA reads TGTGCCAGCTCACGACAGGGACAGGGGACCTACGAGCAGTACTTC. Translated: CASSRQGQGTYEQYF.

The chain carries TRBV7-2 and TRBJ1-2; D unresolved. Trimming removed 5 bases at V and 4 bases at J, with 17 bases between. This CDR3 region has 15 residues. CDR1 SGHTA and CDR2 FQGNSA come from the germline V gene. The CDR3 loop is CASSPGSAGTYGYTF. CDR3 nucleotide sequence: TGTGCCAGCAGCCCCGGGTCGGCAGGAACCTATGGCTACACCTTC.

This sequence joins TRBV6-6 and TRBJ2-5; TRBD2 matches at 7 bases. The germline CDR1 and CDR2 sequences are MNHNY and SVGAGI (reference sequence). The CDR3 is 13 residues long. The J segment lost 11 bases and the V segment lost 7 bases, leaving 13 bases of the junction unmatched. CDR3 bases: TGTGCCAGCAATCGGGCTAGCGGAGGGGAGCAGTACTTC. It encodes CASNRASGGEQYF.

The V gene is TRBV10-1, the J gene TRBJ2-5; D is undetermined. The DNA end favors TRBJ2-7, so the J call may be wrong. The CDR3 covers 13 residues. The V gene's germline CDR1 is WNHNN and CDR2 SYGVQD (reference sequence). The CDR3 DNA is TGCGCCAGCAGTGAGTCCGGCAGCTACGAGCAGTACTTC. The encoded protein is CASSESGSYEQYF.

The chain couples TRBV5-1 to TRBJ2-1; 7 bases fit TRBD2. With V trimmed by 0 bases and J by 9 bases, 9 bases remained unmatched. Germline CDR1 and CDR2: SGHRS and YFSETQ. The CDR3 covers 15 residues. CDR3 bases: TGCGCCAGCAGCTTGGAGGGAGGGTTAGCGAGTGAGCAGTTCTTC. Protein sequence: CASSLEGGLASEQFF.

The genes are TRBV5-1 and TRBJ2-2, with D possibly TRBD2 on 6 matching bases. V was shortened by 4 bases and J by 0 bases, with 16 bases between the two germline ends. Germline V gives CDR1 SGHRS, CDR2 YFSETQ. This CDR3 is 17 amino acids long. CDR3 residues: CASSIPSRGTNTGELFF. The CDR3 nucleotides are TGCGCCAGCAGCATCCCCAGCCGCGGGACGAACACCGGGGAGCTGTTTTTT. The full variable domain, completed using reference TRBV5-1 and TRBJ2-2, is KAGVTQTPRYLIKTRGQQVTLSCSPISGHRSVSWYQQTPGQGLQFLFEYFSETQRNKGNFPGRFSGRQFSNSRSEMNVSTLELGDSALYLCASSIPSRGTNTGELFFGEGSRLTVL.

A note on this clone: Additional DNA sequences in this sample encode the identical CDR3. The chain carries TRBV28 and TRBJ2-1; D is tentatively TRBD1 or TRBD2 (6 bases each). This CDR3 contains 14 residues. Germline assignment: CDR1 MDHEN and CDR2 SYDVKM. V was clipped by 7 bases and J by 1 base, with 11 bases between them. The CDR3 nucleotides are TGTGCCAGCACCAGAGGGGGGTCCTACAATGAGCAGTTCTTC. The encoded protein is CASTRGGSYNEQFF.

The chain links TRBV28 to TRBJ2-7; 8 bases are a match to TRBD1. The CDR3 has 15 residues. With V trimmed by 2 bases and J by 2 bases, 5 bases remained unmatched. Looked up from germline, CDR1 is MDHEN and CDR2 is SYDVKM. CDR3 sequence: CASSLPGTGAYEQYF. The DNA for the CDR3 is TGTGCCAGCAGTTTACCCGGGACAGGCGCCTACGAGCAGTACTTC.

This clone was counted a single time. The V and J genes are TRBV11-2 and TRBJ2-1; 11 nucleotides match TRBD2. This CDR3 region has 16 residues. V lost 4 bases to trimming and J lost 6 bases; unmatched junction nucleotides: 8. In germline, CDR1 is SGHAT, CDR2 FQNNGV. The CDR3 sequence: CASSSASGRLGNEQFF. Written as DNA, the CDR3 is TGTGCCAGCAGCTCCGCTAGCGGGAGGTTGGGCAATGAGCAGTTCTTC.

With respect to this clone: Additional DNA sequences in this sample encode the identical CDR3. The genes are TRBV5-1 and TRBJ2-7, with D perhaps matching TRBD1 (5 bases). Germline assignment: CDR1 SGHRS and CDR2 YFSETQ. The CDR3 covers 12 residues. V lost 1 base to trimming and J lost 5 bases, with 7 bases between them. CDR3 sequence reads: CASSLQGHEQYF. The DNA of the CDR3 is TGCGCCAGCAGCTTGCAGGGCCACGAGCAGTACTTC.

The V and J genes are TRBV5-1 and TRBJ2-7; 9 bases line up with TRBD1. This CDR3 has 14 amino acids. V lost 4 bases to trimming and J lost 5 bases; unmatched junction nucleotides: 7. Germline V gene sequence: CDR1 SGHRS, CDR2 YFSETQ. CDR3 protein: CASSLQGASDEQYF. The CDR3 DNA reads TGCGCCAGCAGCCTACAGGGGGCTTCGGACGAGCAGTACTTC.

The chain carries TRBV14 and TRBJ1-2; weak D call: TRBD1 (5 bases). The germline gives CDR1 SGHDN, CDR2 FVKESK. This CDR3 region has 13 residues. Deletions cut 1 base from V and 4 bases from J, with 7 bases between. CDR3: CASSQGGVYGYTF. CDR3 bases: TGTGCCAGCAGCCAAGGGGGGGTCTATGGCTACACCTTC.

The chain is built from TRBV4-2 and TRBJ1-3; tentative D call: TRBD1 (6 bases). The V and J ends lost 4 bases and 0 bases respectively, with 13 bases between them. CDR3 length equals 16 residues. From germline, CDR1 is LGHNA and CDR2 YNFKEQ. This CDR3 reads CASSPQTGYSGNTIYF. Written as DNA, the CDR3 is TGTGCCAGCAGCCCACAGACAGGTTACTCTGGAAACACCATATATTTT.